These T cell receptor beta chains were read from a single sample in a study of neurological immune-mediated disorders. TCRdb itself ran the 5' RACE reads through MiXCR, one entry per CDR3 protein. Of approximately 23,000 distinct CDR3 sequences in the sample, more than 9% were seen once. Material: PBMCs. Receptors originate from a woman aged 55-69 years with HTLV-1-associated myelopathy (HAM/TSP). CDR3s include the opening cysteine and the closing phenylalanine or tryptophan. Fields, in order: CDR3 protein, CDR3 DNA, CDR3 length, J gene, D gene, V gene, clone size. D genes are given only for firm matches. Expanded clones are given a class, and other clones once, few, many or no size at all.

CDR3 protein: CSDYPNTEAFF
CDR3 DNA: TGCAGCGACTACCCGAACACTGAAGCTTTCTTT
CDR3 length: 11
J gene: TRBJ1-1
D gene: .
V gene: TRBV29-1
clone size: many

CDR3 protein: CASSFFWTGGDNQPQHF
CDR3 DNA: TGTGCCAGCAGTTTTTTTTGGACAGGGGGTGACAATCAGCCCCAGCATTTT
CDR3 length: 17
J gene: TRBJ1-5
D gene: TRBD1
V gene: TRBV12-3/TRBV12-4
clone size: many

CDR3 protein: CASSLWGQANTEAFF
CDR3 DNA: TGTGCCAGCAGTTTATGGGGACAGGCGAACACTGAAGCTTTCTTT
CDR3 length: 15
J gene: TRBJ1-1
D gene: TRBD1
V gene: TRBV12-3/TRBV12-4
clone size: many

CDR3 protein: CSARDRLGRENTIYF
CDR3 DNA: TGCAGTGCTAGAGATCGGCTAGGGCGTGAAAACACCATATATTTT
CDR3 length: 15
J gene: TRBJ1-3
D gene: .
V gene: TRBV20-1
clone size: many

CDR3 protein: CASSFRDRKTGELFF
CDR3 DNA: TGTGCCAGCAGTTTCCGGGACAGGAAGACCGGGGAGCTGTTTTTT
CDR3 length: 15
J gene: TRBJ2-2
D gene: TRBD1
V gene: TRBV6-1
clone size: many

CDR3 protein: CAINNRVDTEAFF
CDR3 DNA: TGTGCCATCAATAACAGGGTGGACACTGAAGCTTTCTTT
CDR3 length: 13
J gene: TRBJ1-1
D gene: .
V gene: TRBV10-3
clone size: many

CDR3 protein: CASSPTRDRNTEAFF
CDR3 DNA: TGTGCCAGCAGCCCCACCCGGGACAGGAACACTGAAGCTTTCTTT
CDR3 length: 15
J gene: TRBJ1-1
D gene: TRBD1
V gene: TRBV7-6
clone size: many

CDR3 protein: CASSVEGQARNTIYF
CDR3 DNA: TGCGCCAGCAGCGTGGAGGGACAGGCAAGAAACACCATATATTTT
CDR3 length: 15
J gene: TRBJ1-3
D gene: TRBD1
V gene: TRBV5-1
clone size: medium-sized

CDR3 protein: CAISELGQGLTFF
CDR3 DNA: TGTGCCATCAGTGAGCTGGGACAGGGCTTAACTTTCTTT
CDR3 length: 13
J gene: TRBJ1-1
D gene: TRBD1
V gene: TRBV10-3
clone size: many

CDR3 protein: CASSDGGGAGNPYNEQFF
CDR3 DNA: TGTGCCAGCAGTGATGGTGGTGGGGCAGGGAACCCCTACAATGAGCAGTTCTTC
CDR3 length: 18
J gene: TRBJ2-1
D gene: .
V gene: TRBV2
clone size: many

CDR3 protein: CASSRDRGRTEAFF
CDR3 DNA: TGTGCCAGTAGCAGGGACAGGGGGCGTACTGAAGCTTTCTTT
CDR3 length: 14
J gene: TRBJ1-1
D gene: TRBD1
V gene: TRBV19
clone size: many

CDR3 protein: CASSNYGSAEAFF
CDR3 DNA: TGTGCCAGCAGTAACTACGGGAGCGCTGAAGCTTTCTTT
CDR3 length: 13
J gene: TRBJ1-1
D gene: .
V gene: TRBV6-1
clone size: many

CDR3 protein: CATSKDRGPQTSTGELFF
CDR3 DNA: TGTGCCACCAGCAAAGACAGGGGGCCCCAAACCTCCACCGGGGAGCTGTTTTTT
CDR3 length: 18
J gene: TRBJ2-2
D gene: TRBD1
V gene: TRBV15
clone size: many

CDR3 protein: CASSESGAPYEQYF
CDR3 DNA: TGTGCCAGCAGTGAGTCGGGGGCTCCCTACGAGCAGTACTTC
CDR3 length: 14
J gene: TRBJ2-7
D gene: .
V gene: TRBV6-1
clone size: few

CDR3 protein: CATADSLYGYTF
CDR3 DNA: TGTGCCACCGCGGACAGCCTCTATGGCTACACCTTC
CDR3 length: 12
J gene: TRBJ1-2
D gene: .
V gene: TRBV10-3
clone size: many

CDR3 protein: CASSSGTSGALVSDTQYF
CDR3 DNA: TGTGCCAGCAGCTCCGGGACTAGCGGGGCGCTAGTGTCAGATACGCAGTATTTT
CDR3 length: 18
J gene: TRBJ2-3
D gene: TRBD2
V gene: TRBV3-1
clone size: many

CDR3 protein: CASSPPTPEAYEQYF
CDR3 DNA: TGTGCCAGCTCACCGCCGACCCCAGAGGCCTACGAGCAGTACTTC
CDR3 length: 15
J gene: TRBJ2-7
D gene: .
V gene: TRBV18
clone size: many

CDR3 protein: CASGLVYSRGYNEQFF
CDR3 DNA: TGTGCTAGTGGTTTGGTATATTCTCGGGGCTACAATGAGCAGTTCTTC
CDR3 length: 16
J gene: TRBJ2-1
D gene: .
V gene: TRBV12-5
clone size: .

CDR3 protein: CASSPGTQNSPLHF
CDR3 DNA: TGTGCCAGCAGCCCCGGGACACAGAATTCACCCCTCCACTTT
CDR3 length: 14
J gene: TRBJ1-6
D gene: .
V gene: TRBV7-2
clone size: many

CDR3 protein: CASSQESYNSPLHF
CDR3 DNA: TGTGCCAGCAGCCAGGAGAGCTATAATTCACCCCTCCACTTT
CDR3 length: 14
J gene: TRBJ1-6
D gene: .
V gene: TRBV3-1
clone size: many

CDR3 protein: CASSPTGTGDPRDTQYF
CDR3 DNA: TGTGCCAGCAGCCCGACCGGGACAGGGGATCCCCGGGATACGCAGTATTTT
CDR3 length: 17
J gene: TRBJ2-3
D gene: TRBD1
V gene: TRBV5-5
clone size: many

CDR3 protein: CTRSSGLGENGYTF
CDR3 DNA: TGTACCCGGAGTTCCGGGTTGGGAGAAAATGGCTACACCTTC
CDR3 length: 14
J gene: TRBJ1-2
D gene: .
V gene: TRBV30
clone size: .

CDR3 protein: CASSNYVARTNEKLFF
CDR3 DNA: TGTGCCAGCAGCAACTATGTGGCCCGGACTAATGAAAAACTGTTTTTT
CDR3 length: 16
J gene: TRBJ1-4
D gene: .
V gene: TRBV12-3/TRBV12-4
clone size: many

CDR3 protein: CASSLGLAPDTQYF
CDR3 DNA: TGTGCCAGCAGCTTAGGGTTAGCCCCAGATACGCAGTATTTT
CDR3 length: 14
J gene: TRBJ2-3
D gene: .
V gene: TRBV7-9
clone size: many

CDR3 protein: CASSVDPAGGPTDTQYF
CDR3 DNA: TGTGCCAGCAGCGTAGATCCCGCGGGGGGACCCACAGATACGCAGTATTTT
CDR3 length: 17
J gene: TRBJ2-3
D gene: TRBD2
V gene: TRBV9
clone size: .

CDR3 protein: CASSLSSVRTGELFF
CDR3 DNA: TGCGCCAGCAGCCTATCTAGCGTCCGCACCGGGGAGCTGTTTTTT
CDR3 length: 15
J gene: TRBJ2-2
D gene: .
V gene: TRBV5-1
clone size: many

CDR3 protein: CASSYGGRGSYNEQFF
CDR3 DNA: TGTGCCAGCAGTTACGGCGGCAGGGGGTCCTACAATGAGCAGTTCTTC
CDR3 length: 16
J gene: TRBJ2-1
D gene: TRBD1
V gene: TRBV6-6
clone size: many

CDR3 protein: CSARNPGQGWYNEQFF
CDR3 DNA: TGCAGTGCTAGAAACCCTGGACAGGGATGGTACAATGAGCAGTTCTTC
CDR3 length: 16
J gene: TRBJ2-1
D gene: TRBD1
V gene: TRBV20-1
clone size: once

CDR3 protein: CASSLAGNRNEQFF
CDR3 DNA: TGTGCCAGCAGCTTAGCGGGCAACCGGAATGAGCAGTTCTTC
CDR3 length: 14
J gene: TRBJ2-1
D gene: .
V gene: TRBV11-1
clone size: few